This T cell receptor (beta chain) was recovered during a study of T cells in women clearing cervical HPV infection. Study-wide results and caveats: Cases carried less TRBV6-7 than controls: 0.11% versus 0.16%.

Average input was around 1,200 ng genomic DNA for immunoSEQ TCR beta CDR3 amplification. The data were produced by immunoSEQ multiplex PCR, yet TCRdb's version contains in-frame clones alone and is incomplete. There are tens of thousands of clones in the sample, with about 6.4% held by the top ten. Germline V lookup: CDR1 SGHRS, CDR2 YFSETQ. CDR3 size: 15 residues. V was shortened by 3 bases and J by 6 bases, with 15 bases between the two germline ends. Remarks on this clone: Its antigen is still unknown. The observed sequence ends 3 residues before the CDR3 terminus, with the missing tail filled in from the germline J gene.

The chain couples TRBV5-1 to TRBJ2-2; D is possibly TRBD1 (5 bases). Sequenced: blood buffy coat. This TCR was sampled from a woman between 18 and 70 years old with a cervical HPV16 infection that either progressed to CIN3+ or cleared (not recorded which). CDR3 amino acids: CASSSVDSNPGELFF. The sequenced part of the CDR3 DNA is TGCGCCAGCAGCTCAGTAGACAGTAACCCCGGGGAG.